These 16 T cell receptor beta chains were all obtained from the same sample, sequenced in a study of vaccination and CD4 T cells after COVID-19. Treatment in this sample: roughly ten-day PBMC culture with coronavirus spike peptide pools or control peptides (ViraFEST assay). No cognate antigen is known for these TCRs. Sequencing of DNA taken from cultured CD4+ T cells relied on the Oncomine TCR Beta short-read assay. TCRdb independently ran MiXCR on the PCR reads; one entry per CDR3 protein. The table shows 7,500 or so distinct CDR3 sequences, with around three fifths occurring only once. Sample: cultured CD4+ T cells from blood, taken after SARS-CoV-2 vaccination. The receptor set was obtained from a human donor with COVID-19.

The V call is TRBV28, the J call TRBJ2-2, with TRBD2 identical over 7 bases. The V and J ends lost 9 bases and 4 bases, in that order; junction bases with no gene match: 8. The CDR3 extends over 14 amino acids. Germline V gives CDR1 MDHEN, CDR2 SYDVKM. In DNA form, the CDR3 reads TGTGCCAGTGGTAAGCGGGGCGGCACCGGGGAGCTGTTTTTT. Its translation: CASGKRGGTGELFF.

This clonotype was detected only once. This chain connects TRBV12-3 or TRBV12-4 to TRBJ1-5; D perhaps matches TRBD1 (5 bases). The V gene lost 7 bases and the J gene lost 3 bases, with 10 bases spanning the gap. CDR3 size: 13 residues. The CDR3 nucleotides are TGTGCCAGCATGGGGCAGTTCAATCAGCCCCAGCATTTT. Its translation is CASMGQFNQPQHF.

The chain recombines TRBV15 with TRBJ1-4, with D maybe TRBD1 (5 bases). Per germline, CDR1 LNHNV and CDR2 YYDKDF (reference sequence). This CDR3 comprises 18 residues. V lost 0 bases and J lost 3, with 17 bases in between. This CDR3 is CATSRDQFRDRANEKLFF. In DNA, the CDR3 is TGTGCCACCAGCAGAGATCAGTTTAGGGACCGCGCTAATGAAAAACTGTTTTTT. The whole variable domain, filled in from reference TRBV15 and TRBJ1-4, reads DAMVIQNPRYQVTQFGKPVTLSCSQTLNHNVMYWYQQKSSQAPKLLFHYYDKDFNNEADTPDNFQSRRPNTSFCFLDIRSPGLGDTAMYLCATSRDQFRDRANEKLFFGSGTQLSVL.

The CDR3 bases are TGTGCCAGCAGCTTGGCTGCCGGATCACGGGATACGCAGTATTTT. As protein: CASSLAAGSRDTQYF. This chain connects TRBV12-3 or TRBV12-4 to TRBJ2-3; no clear D gene. The CDR3 has 15 residues. Trimming pared 6 bases from V and 6 bases from J, leaving 19 bases between.

The J gene is TRBJ1-2, the V gene TRBV5-4; D possibly corresponds to TRBD1 (5 bases). V was pared by 3 bases and J by 4 bases, with 13 bases between. Germline CDR1 is SGHNT and CDR2 is YYREEE (reference sequence). There are 14 residues in the CDR3. The CDR3 loop reads CASSSPGSGYGYTF. The CDR3 coding sequence is TGTGCCAGCAGCTCACCAGGGTCCGGCTATGGCTACACCTTC.

CDR3 nucleotides: TGTGCCAGCAGCTGGACAGGGGTTGACGAGCAGTACTTC. This encodes CASSWTGVDEQYF. This chain links TRBV5-4 with TRBJ2-7, with 9 bases aligning to TRBD1. The CDR3 runs to 13 residues. Germline V lookup: CDR1 SGHNT, CDR2 YYREEE (reference sequence). J was trimmed by 5 bases and V by 3 bases; bases with no gene match: 3. Full variable domain (remainder filled in from reference TRBV5-4 and TRBJ2-7): ETGVTQSPTHLIKTRGQQVTLRCSSQSGHNTVSWYQQALGQGPQFIFQYYREEENGRGNFPPRFSGLQFPNYSSELNVNALELDDSALYLCASSWTGVDEQYFGPGTRLTVT.

The rearrangement links TRBV7-9 to TRBJ1-6, with 9 bases that match TRBD1. Germline V gene data show CDR1 as SEHNR and CDR2 as FQNEAQ (reference sequence). V shed 4 bases and J 7 bases; nucleotides not matched to a gene: 2. This CDR3 has 14 residues. CDR3 region: CASSWDRANSPLHF. In DNA form, the CDR3 reads TGTGCCAGCAGCTGGGACAGGGCAAATTCACCCCTCCACTTT.

This chain uses TRBV27 with TRBJ2-1; weak D call: TRBD2 (5 bases). The germline V gene has CDR1 MNHEY and CDR2 SMNVEV (reference sequence). This CDR3 has 15 amino acids. V was cut by 6 bases and J by 2 bases, with 14 bases left in between. CDR3 region: CASSPAWRPYNEQFF. CDR3 nucleotides: TGTGCCAGCAGCCCAGCCTGGAGGCCCTACAATGAGCAGTTCTTC.

The V gene is TRBV10-3, the J gene TRBJ1-5, with D possibly TRBD1 on 6 matching bases. The CDR3 has 14 amino acids. The V end was cut by 10 bases, the J end by 2 bases, with 15 bases between. Germline V CDR1 and CDR2: ENHRY, SYGVKD. The CDR3 DNA reads TGTGCCACCACACAGGGAGTGGGCAATCAGCCCCAGCATTTT. It encodes CATTQGVGNQPQHF.

This rearrangement joins TRBV19 to TRBJ1-2; D is perhaps TRBD1 (6 bases). The CDR3 sequence is 12 residues long. V was clipped by 9 bases and J by 4 bases, with 12 bases between them. CDR1 and CDR2 (germline): LNHDA, SQIVND (reference sequence). CDR3 bases: TGTGCCAGCGCAAGACAGGTCTATGGCTACACCTTC. It translates to CASARQVYGYTF.

This clonotype was detected only a few times. In DNA, the CDR3 is TGTGCCAGCAGCTCCCGCCGGAGCTTGGAGACCCAGTACTTC. Its translation: CASSSRRSLETQYF. The rearrangement joins TRBV7-2 to TRBJ2-5, with D unclear. The germline gives CDR1 SGHTA, CDR2 FQGNSA. The CDR3 length is 14 residues. Trimming stripped 4 bases from V and 5 bases from J, with 14 bases between.

About this clonotype itself: At one boundary the junction diverges from the germline segment, which might be a read error. The J gene is TRBJ2-5, the V gene TRBV10-2; 10 positions agree with TRBD2. Germline V lookup: CDR1 WSHSY, CDR2 SAAADI. This CDR3 is built from 16 residues. The CDR3 DNA reads TGCGCCAGCAGTAACGGAGCGGGGGGGAACCAAGAGGCCCAGTACTTC. Its translation: CASSNGAGGNQEAQYF.

The chain combines TRBV6-1 with TRBJ2-3; TRBD1 might be the D (5 bases). The CDR3 covers 13 residues. Germline lookup yields CDR1 MNHNS and CDR2 SASEGT. V was cut by 1 base and J by 4 bases, with 6 bases left in between. CDR3 bases: TGTGCCAGCAGTGAAGGGACATCAGATACGCAGTATTTT. It is translated as CASSEGTSDTQYF.

This clonotype was observed a handful of times. The gene calls are TRBV27 and TRBJ2-2, with a possible D match to TRBD2 (5 bases). V shed 6 bases and J shed 1 base, with 12 bases lying between them. The CDR3 sequence is 15 residues long. The germline gives CDR1 MNHEY, CDR2 SMNVEV (reference sequence). The CDR3 DNA reads as TGTGCCAGCAGCCGGAGACGGGGGAACACCGGGGAGCTGTTTTTT. Protein sequence: CASSRRRGNTGELFF.

This chain uses TRBV28 with TRBJ1-1; D is uncertain. Germline CDR1 MDHEN, CDR2 SYDVKM. V lost 7 bases and J lost 7, with 13 bases in between. The CDR3 covers 12 residues. CDR3: CASNPMGFEAFF. The CDR3 nucleotides are TGTGCCAGCAACCCTATGGGGTTTGAAGCTTTCTTT.

This rearrangement joins TRBV12-3 or TRBV12-4 to TRBJ1-3, with D perhaps TRBD1 (6 bases). V lost 7 bases to trimming and J lost 4 bases, with 17 bases between them. This CDR3 is 15 amino acids long. CDR3 sequence reads: CASTYYRVAGNTIYF. The DNA for the CDR3 is TGTGCCAGCACCTATTACAGGGTAGCGGGAAACACCATATATTTT.